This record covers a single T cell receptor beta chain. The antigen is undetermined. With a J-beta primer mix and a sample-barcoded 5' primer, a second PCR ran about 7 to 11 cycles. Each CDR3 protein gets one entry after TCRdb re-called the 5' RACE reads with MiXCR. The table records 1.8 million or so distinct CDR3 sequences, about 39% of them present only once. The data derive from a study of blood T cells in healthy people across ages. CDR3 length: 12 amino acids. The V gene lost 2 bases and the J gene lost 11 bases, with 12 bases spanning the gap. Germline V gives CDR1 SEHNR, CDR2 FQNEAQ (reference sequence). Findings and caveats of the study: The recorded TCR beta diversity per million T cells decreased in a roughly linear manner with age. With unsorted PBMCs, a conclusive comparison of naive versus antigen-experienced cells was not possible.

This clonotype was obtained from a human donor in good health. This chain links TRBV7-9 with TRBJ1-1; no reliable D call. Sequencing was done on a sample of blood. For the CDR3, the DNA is TGTGCCAGCAGCTTAATCGGTGTTAGGGCTTTCTTT. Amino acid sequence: CASSLIGVRAFF.